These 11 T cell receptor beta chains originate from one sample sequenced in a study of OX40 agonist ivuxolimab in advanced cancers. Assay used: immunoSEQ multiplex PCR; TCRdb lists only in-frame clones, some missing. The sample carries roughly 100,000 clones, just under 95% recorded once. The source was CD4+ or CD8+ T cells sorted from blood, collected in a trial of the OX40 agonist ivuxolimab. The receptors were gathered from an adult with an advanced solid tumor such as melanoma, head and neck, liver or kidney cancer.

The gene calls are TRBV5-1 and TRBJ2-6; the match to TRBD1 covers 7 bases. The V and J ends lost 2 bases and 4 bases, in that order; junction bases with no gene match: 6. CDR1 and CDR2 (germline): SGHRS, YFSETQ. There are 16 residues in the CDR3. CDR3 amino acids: CASSFLPGQGANVLTF. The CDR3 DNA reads TGCGCCAGCAGCTTTCTTCCGGGACAGGGGGCCAACGTCCTGACTTTC.

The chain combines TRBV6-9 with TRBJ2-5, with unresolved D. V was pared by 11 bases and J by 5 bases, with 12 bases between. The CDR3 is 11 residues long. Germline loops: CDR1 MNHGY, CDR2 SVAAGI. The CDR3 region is CAPSWAETQYF. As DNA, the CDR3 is TGTGCCCCTAGTTGGGCGGAGACCCAGTACTTC.

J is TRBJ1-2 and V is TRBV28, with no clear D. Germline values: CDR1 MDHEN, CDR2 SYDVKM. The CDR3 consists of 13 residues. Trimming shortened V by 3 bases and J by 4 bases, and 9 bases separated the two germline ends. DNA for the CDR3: TGTGCCAGCAGTTTTAGGACCGTCTATGGCTACACCTTC. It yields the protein CASSFRTVYGYTF.

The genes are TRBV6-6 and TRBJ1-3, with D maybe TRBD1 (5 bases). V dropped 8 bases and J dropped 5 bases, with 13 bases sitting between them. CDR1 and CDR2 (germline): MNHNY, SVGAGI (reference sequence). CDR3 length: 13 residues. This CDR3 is CASVRDGRNTIYF. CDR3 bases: TGTGCCAGCGTACGGGACGGCCGAAACACCATATATTTT.

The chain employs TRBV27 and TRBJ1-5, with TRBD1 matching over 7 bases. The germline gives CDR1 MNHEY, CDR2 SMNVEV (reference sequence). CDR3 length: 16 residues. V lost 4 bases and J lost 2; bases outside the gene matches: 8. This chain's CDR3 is CASSSRKGTGNQPQHF. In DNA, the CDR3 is TGTGCCAGCAGTTCACGAAAAGGGACAGGCAATCAGCCCCAGCATTTT.

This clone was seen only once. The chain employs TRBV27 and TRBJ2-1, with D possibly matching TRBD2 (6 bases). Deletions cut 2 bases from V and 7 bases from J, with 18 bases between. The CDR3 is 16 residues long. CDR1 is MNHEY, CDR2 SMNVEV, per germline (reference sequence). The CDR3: CASSLRWRGERNEQFF. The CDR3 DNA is TGTGCCAGCAGTTTACGTTGGCGGGGCGAAAGAAATGAGCAGTTCTTC.

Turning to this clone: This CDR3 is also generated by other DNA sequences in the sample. The CDR3 sequence is CASSLGLQETQYF. CDR3 coding DNA: TGCGCCAGCAGCTTGGGACTTCAAGAGACCCAGTACTTC. The chain uses TRBV5-1 and TRBJ2-5, with no clear D. This CDR3 is 13 amino acids long. Per germline, CDR1 SGHRS and CDR2 YFSETQ. The ends were cut back, 0 bases at V and 2 bases at J, with 5 bases in the middle.

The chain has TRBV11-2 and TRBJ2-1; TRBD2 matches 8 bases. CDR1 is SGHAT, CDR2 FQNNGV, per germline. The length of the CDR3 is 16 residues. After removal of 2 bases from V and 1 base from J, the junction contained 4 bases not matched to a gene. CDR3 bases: TGTGCCAGCAGCTTATGGGCGGGGGGTTCCTACAATGAGCAGTTCTTC. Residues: CASSLWAGGSYNEQFF.

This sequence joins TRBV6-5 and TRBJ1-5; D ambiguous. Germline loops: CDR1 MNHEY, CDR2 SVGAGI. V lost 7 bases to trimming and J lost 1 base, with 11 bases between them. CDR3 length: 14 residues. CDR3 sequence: CASTVRRSNQPQHF. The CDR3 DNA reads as TGTGCCAGCACCGTCCGGCGGAGCAATCAGCCCCAGCATTTT.

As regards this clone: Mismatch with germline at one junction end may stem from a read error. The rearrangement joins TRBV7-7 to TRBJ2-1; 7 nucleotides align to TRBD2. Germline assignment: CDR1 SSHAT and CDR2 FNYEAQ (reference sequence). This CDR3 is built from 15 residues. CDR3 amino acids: CASSLGLAGGNEQFF. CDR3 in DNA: TGTGCTAGCAGCTTAGGTTTAGCGGGTGGCAATGAGCAGTTCTTC. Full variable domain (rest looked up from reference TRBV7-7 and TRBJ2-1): GAGVSQSPRYKVTKRGQDVTLRCDPISSHATLYWYQQALGQGPEFLTYFNYEAQPDKSGLPSDRFSAERPEGSISTLTIQRTEQRDSAMYRCASSLGLAGGNEQFFGPGTRLTVL.

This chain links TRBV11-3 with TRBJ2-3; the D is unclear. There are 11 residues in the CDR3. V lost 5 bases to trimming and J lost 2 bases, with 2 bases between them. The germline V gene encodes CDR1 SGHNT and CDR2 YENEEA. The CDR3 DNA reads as TGTGCCAGCAGCATCACAGATACGCAGTATTTT. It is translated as CASSITDTQYF.